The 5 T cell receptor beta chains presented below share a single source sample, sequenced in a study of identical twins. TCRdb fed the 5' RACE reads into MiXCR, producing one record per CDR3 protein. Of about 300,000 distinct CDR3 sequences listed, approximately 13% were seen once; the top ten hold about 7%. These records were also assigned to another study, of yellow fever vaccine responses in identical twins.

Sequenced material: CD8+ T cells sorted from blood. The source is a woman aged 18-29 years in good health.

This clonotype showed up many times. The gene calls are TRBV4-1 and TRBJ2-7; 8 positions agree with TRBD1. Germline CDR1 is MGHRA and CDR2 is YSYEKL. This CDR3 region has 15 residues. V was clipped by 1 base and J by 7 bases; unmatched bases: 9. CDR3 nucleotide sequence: TGCGCCAGCAGCCAAGGCTATCCGGACAGGGAGGAGCAGTACGTC. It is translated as CASSQGYPDREEQYV.

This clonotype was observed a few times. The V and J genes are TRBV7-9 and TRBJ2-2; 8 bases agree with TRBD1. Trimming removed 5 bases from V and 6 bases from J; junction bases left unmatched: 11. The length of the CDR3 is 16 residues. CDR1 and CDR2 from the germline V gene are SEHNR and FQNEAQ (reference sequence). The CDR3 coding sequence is TGTGCCAGCAGCCAGGTTGGGACAGGCGGGCCCGGGGAGCTGTTTTTT. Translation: CASSQVGTGGPGELFF.

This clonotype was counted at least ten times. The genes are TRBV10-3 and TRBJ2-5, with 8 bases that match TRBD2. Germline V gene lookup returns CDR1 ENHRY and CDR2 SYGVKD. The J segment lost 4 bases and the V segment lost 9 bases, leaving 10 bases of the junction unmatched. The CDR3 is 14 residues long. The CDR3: CAINQAGEGETQYF. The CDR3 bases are TGTGCCATAAACCAAGCGGGAGAGGGAGAGACCCAGTACTTC.

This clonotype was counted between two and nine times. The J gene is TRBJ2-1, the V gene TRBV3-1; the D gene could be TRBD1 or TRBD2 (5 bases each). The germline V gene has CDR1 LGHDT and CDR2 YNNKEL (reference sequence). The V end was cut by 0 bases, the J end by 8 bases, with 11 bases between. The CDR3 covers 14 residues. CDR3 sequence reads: CASSQELVGHEQFF. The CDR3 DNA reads TGTGCCAGCAGCCAAGAACTTGTGGGACATGAGCAGTTCTTC.

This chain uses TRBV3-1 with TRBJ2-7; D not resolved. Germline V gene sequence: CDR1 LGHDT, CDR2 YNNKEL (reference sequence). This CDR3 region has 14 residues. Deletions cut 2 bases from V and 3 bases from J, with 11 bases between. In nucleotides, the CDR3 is TGTGCCAGCAGCCAACTTACCGGTAACTACGAGCAGTACTTC. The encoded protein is CASSQLTGNYEQYF.